This T cell receptor (beta chain) appears in the sequencing data of a study of CD8 T cells in Susac syndrome. Overall study: Intravenous immunoglobulin alone or corticosteroids were being given to patients with Susac syndrome at blood draw, unless they were therapy-naive. Study observations and caveats: The study conceded that relatively few individuals underwent its TCR sequencing and HLA analysis.

Concerning this clonotype itself: Its antigen is still unknown. A read error may account for a junction end that differs from germline.

The CDR3 covers 16 residues. Germline CDR1 reads SQVTM; CDR2 reads ANQGSEA. RNA in amounts of about 0.5 to 1 ug was reverse transcribed with random hexamers. Multiplex immunoSEQ PCR targeted 54 Vbeta and 13 Jbeta TCR beta segments. TCRdb reprocessed the immunoSEQ multiplex PCR reads with MiXCR, giving one entry per CDR3 protein. The table includes approximately 190,000 distinct CDR3 sequences, more than 85% detected once. This sequence originates from a human donor with Susac syndrome. The chain uses TRBV29-1 and TRBJ2-1; 12 bases match TRBD2. Sequenced: CD8+ T cells from PBMCs. CDR3 coding DNA: TGCAGCGTCGAAGGACTAGCGGGATTGGCGTCGAATGAGCAGTTCTTC. It is translated as CSVEGLAGLASNEQFF.